This TCR beta chain was recovered during a study of shared T cell receptors in the human thymus. Assay: immunoSEQ multiplex PCR; the TCRdb copy retains only in-frame clones and omits some. The sample lists approximately 730,000 clones, around 85% occurring once. The CDR3 runs to 15 residues. CDR1 is LNHDA, CDR2 SQIVND, per germline (reference sequence). The germline V and J ends were trimmed by 7 bases and 0 bases, with 13 bases remaining between them. The data also belong to a second study, concerning human thymus T cells. That publication notes: The source of the thymus tissue was resections taken during corrective heart surgery. Thymic and blood repertoires appeared to display a bias in their usage of V and J genes. Related work found strong thymic repertoire overlap between unrelated individuals.

The J gene is TRBJ1-5, the V gene TRBV19; a weak D match, TRBD1 (6 bases). The specimen sequenced was thymocytes. The clonotype comes from a girl under three years old with a congenital heart defect. The CDR3 region has the DNA TGTGCCAGTACCCCGGACAGTTATAGCAATCAGCCCCAGCATTTT. Translating gives CASTPDSYSNQPQHF.